The clone carrying this T cell receptor (beta chain) has only a few counts. As yet, its antigen is unknown. The germline V gene has CDR1 ENHRY and CDR2 SYGVKD. CDR3 length: 15 amino acids. V dropped 6 bases and J dropped 0 bases, with 11 bases sitting between them. The sample is drawn from a study of T-cell memory formation after mild COVID-19. Using its own MiXCR run on the 5' RACE reads, TCRdb lists one record per CDR3 protein. The sample shows around 180,000 distinct CDR3 sequences, 18% of them seen only once. Study-wide points: Day 15 to 85 contracting clones showed balanced CD4/CD8; day 15 to 37 expanders favored CD4+.

The source is a man between 18 and 35 years old who had mild COVID-19 (a few samples of this study predate the infection). Cell type and time point are not known. Material for sequencing was PBMCs or a T cell subset sorted from them (not recorded which). This chain links TRBV10-3 with TRBJ2-2; a weak D match, TRBD2 (5 bases). CDR3 DNA: TGTGCCATCAGCTCGGGGAGCGCGAACACCGGGGAGCTGTTTTTT. Amino acid sequence: CAISSGSANTGELFF.